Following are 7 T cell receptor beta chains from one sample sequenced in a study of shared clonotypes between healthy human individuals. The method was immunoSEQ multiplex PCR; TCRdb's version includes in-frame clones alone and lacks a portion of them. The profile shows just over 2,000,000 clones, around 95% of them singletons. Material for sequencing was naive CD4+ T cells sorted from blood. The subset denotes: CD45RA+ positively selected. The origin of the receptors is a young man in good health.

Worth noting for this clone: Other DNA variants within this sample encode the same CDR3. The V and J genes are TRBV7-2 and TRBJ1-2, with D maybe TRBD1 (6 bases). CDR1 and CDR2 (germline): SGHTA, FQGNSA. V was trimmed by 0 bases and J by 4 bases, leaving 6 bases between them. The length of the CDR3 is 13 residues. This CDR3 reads CASSLARGYGYTF. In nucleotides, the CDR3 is TGTGCCAGCAGCTTAGCCAGGGGCTATGGCTACACCTTC.

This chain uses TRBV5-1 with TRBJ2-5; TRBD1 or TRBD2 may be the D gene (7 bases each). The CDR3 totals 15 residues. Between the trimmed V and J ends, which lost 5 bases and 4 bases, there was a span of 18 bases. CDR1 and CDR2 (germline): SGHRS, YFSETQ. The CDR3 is CASRKREGGLETQYF. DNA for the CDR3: TGCGCCAGCAGGAAGCGGGAAGGGGGCTTAGAGACCCAGTACTTC.

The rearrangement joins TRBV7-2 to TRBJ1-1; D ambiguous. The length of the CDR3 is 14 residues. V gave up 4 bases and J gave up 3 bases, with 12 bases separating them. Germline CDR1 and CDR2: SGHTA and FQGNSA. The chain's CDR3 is CASSSSPGDTEAFF. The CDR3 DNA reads TGTGCCAGCAGCTCCTCCCCAGGAGACACTGAAGCTTTCTTT.

The CDR3 DNA reads as TGTGCCAGCTCACCCTTCAGGGGCATATCAGAGGAGCAGTTCTTC. It codes for CASSPFRGISEEQFF. V usage is TRBV18 and J usage is TRBJ2-1, with D possibly TRBD1 on 6 matching bases. The V gene lost 3 bases and the J gene lost 10 bases, with 19 bases spanning the gap. This CDR3 spans 15 amino acids. Germline CDR1 reads KGHSH; CDR2 reads LQKENI.

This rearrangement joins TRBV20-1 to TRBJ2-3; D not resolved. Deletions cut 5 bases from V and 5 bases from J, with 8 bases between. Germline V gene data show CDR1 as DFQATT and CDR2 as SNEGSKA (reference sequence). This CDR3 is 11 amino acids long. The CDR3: CSARYKDTQYF. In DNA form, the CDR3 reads TGCAGTGCTCGATATAAAGATACGCAGTATTTT.

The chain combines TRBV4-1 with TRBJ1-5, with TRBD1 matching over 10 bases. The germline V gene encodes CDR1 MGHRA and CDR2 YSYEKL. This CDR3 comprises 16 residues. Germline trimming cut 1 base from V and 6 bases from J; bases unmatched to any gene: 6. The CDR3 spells CASSQGGTGVGQPQHF. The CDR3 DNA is TGCGCCAGCAGCCAAGGCGGGACAGGGGTGGGTCAGCCCCAGCATTTT.

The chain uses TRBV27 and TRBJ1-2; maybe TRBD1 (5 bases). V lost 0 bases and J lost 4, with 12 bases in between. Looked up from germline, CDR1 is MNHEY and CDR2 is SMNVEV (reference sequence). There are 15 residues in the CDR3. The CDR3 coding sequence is TGTGCCAGCAGTTTATCGGTCGACAGCTTCTATGGCTACACCTTC. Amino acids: CASSLSVDSFYGYTF.